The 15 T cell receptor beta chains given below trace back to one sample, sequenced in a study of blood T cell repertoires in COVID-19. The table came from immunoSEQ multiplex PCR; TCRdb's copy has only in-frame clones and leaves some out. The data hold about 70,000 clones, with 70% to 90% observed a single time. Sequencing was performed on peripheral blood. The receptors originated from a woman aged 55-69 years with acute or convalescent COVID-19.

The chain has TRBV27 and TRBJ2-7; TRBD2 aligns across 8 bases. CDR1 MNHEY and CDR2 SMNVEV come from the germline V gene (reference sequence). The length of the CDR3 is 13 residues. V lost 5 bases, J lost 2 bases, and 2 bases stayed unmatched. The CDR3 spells CASSSGGTYEQYF. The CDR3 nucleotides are TGTGCCAGCAGTAGCGGGGGAACCTACGAGCAGTACTTC.

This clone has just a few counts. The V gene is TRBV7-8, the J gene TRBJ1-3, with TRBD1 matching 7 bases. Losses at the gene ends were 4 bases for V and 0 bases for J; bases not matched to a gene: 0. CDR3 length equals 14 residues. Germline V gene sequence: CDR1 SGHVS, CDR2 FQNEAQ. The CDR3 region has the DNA TGTGCCAGCAGCTACAGGGGCTCTGGAAACACCATATATTTT. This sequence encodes CASSYRGSGNTIYF.

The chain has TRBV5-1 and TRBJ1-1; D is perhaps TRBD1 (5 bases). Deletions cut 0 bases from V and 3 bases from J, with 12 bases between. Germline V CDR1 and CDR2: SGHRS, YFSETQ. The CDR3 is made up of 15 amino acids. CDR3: CASSLGPGYDTEAFF. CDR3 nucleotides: TGCGCCAGCAGCTTGGGTCCAGGGTACGACACTGAAGCTTTCTTT.

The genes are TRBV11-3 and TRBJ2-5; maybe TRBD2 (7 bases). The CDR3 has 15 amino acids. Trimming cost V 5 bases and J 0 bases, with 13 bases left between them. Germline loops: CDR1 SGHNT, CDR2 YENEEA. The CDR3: CASSITGGYQETQYF. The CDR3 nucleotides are TGTGCCAGCAGCATCACGGGGGGCTACCAAGAGACCCAGTACTTC.

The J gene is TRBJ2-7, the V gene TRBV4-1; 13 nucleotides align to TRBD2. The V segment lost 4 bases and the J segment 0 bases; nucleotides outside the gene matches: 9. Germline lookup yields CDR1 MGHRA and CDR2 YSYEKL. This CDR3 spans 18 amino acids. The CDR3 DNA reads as TGCGCCAGCAGCCTTCGACTAGCGGGAGGTACTTTCTCCTACGAGCAGTACTTC. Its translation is CASSLRLAGGTFSYEQYF.

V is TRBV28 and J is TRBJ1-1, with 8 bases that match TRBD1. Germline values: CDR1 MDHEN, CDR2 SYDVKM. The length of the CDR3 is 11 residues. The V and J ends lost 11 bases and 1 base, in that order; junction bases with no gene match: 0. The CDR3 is CAGQGNTEAFF. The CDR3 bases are TGTGCCGGACAGGGGAACACTGAAGCTTTCTTT.

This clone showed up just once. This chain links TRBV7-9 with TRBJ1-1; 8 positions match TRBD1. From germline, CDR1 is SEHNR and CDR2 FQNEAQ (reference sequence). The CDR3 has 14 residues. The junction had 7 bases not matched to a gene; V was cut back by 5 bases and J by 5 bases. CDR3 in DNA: TGTGCCAGCAGCCGACAGGGGCCTTTTACTGAAGCTTTCTTT. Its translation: CASSRQGPFTEAFF.

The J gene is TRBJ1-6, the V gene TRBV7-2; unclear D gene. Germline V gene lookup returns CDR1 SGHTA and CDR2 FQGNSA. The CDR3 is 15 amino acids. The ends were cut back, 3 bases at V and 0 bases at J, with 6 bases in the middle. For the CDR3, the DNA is TGTGCCAGCAGCTTCACTAGCTCCTATAATTCACCCCTCCACTTT. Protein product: CASSFTSSYNSPLHF.

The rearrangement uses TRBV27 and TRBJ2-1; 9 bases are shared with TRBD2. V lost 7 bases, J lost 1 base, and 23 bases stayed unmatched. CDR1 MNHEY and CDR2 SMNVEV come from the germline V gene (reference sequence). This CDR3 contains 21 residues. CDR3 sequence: CASTHSRSGRVGTRSYNEQFF. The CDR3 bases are TGTGCCAGCACCCATTCCCGTAGCGGGAGAGTGGGGACCAGATCCTACAATGAGCAGTTCTTC.

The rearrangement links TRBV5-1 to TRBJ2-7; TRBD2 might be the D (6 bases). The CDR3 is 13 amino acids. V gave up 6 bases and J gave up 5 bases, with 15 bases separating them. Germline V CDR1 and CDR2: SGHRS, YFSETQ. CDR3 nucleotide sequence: TGCGCCAGCAAGGAGGGCTTCGGCCACGAGCAGTACTTC. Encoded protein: CASKEGFGHEQYF. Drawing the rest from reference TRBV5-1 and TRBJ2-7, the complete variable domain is KAGVTQTPRYLIKTRGQQVTLSCSPISGHRSVSWYQQTPGQGLQFLFEYFSETQRNKGNFPGRFSGRQFSNSRSEMNVSTLELGDSALYLCASKEGFGHEQYFGPGTRLTVT.

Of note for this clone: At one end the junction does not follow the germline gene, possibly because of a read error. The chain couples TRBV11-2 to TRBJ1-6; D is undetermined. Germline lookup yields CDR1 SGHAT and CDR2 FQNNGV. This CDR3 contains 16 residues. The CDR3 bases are TGTGCCAGCAGCGTAGAAGGGAGCTCCTATAATTCACCCCTCCACTTT. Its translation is CASSVEGSSYNSPLHF.

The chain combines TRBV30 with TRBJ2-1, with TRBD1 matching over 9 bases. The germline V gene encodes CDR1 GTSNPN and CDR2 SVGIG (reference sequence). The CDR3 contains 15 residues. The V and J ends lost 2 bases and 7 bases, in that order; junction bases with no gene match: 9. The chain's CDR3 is CAWSSGTGTWNEQFF. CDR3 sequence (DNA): TGTGCCTGGAGTTCCGGGACAGGGACTTGGAATGAGCAGTTCTTC.

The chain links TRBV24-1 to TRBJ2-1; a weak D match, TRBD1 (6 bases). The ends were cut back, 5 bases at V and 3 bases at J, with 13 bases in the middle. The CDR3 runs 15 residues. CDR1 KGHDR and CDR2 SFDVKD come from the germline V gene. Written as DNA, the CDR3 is TGTGCCACCAGTGCCCGGGACACCTACTACAATGAGCAGTTCTTC. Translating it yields CATSARDTYYNEQFF.

The CDR3 sequence is CSVGFDGDSPLHF. The CDR3, as DNA: TGCAGCGTTGGATTTGACGGGGATTCACCCCTCCACTTT. The chain has TRBV29-1 and TRBJ1-6; unclear D gene. The V gene lost 4 bases and the J gene lost 8 bases, with 12 bases spanning the gap. Looked up from germline, CDR1 is SQVTM and CDR2 is ANQGSEA. This CDR3 is 13 amino acids long.

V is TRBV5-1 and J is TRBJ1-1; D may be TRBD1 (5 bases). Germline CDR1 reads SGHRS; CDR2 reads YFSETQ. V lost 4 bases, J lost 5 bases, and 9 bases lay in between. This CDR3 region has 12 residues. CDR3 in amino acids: CASSPQGTEAFF. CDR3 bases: TGCGCCAGCAGCCCCCAGGGAACTGAAGCTTTCTTT.